This T cell receptor beta chain comes out of a study of T cells in Graves' hyperthyroidism and ophthalmopathy. General observations from the study: Blood held most thyroid clonotypes expanded above 0.001 frequency.

Clinical symptoms, serum thyroxine and TRAb, thyroid ultrasound and orbital computed tomography were used for the diagnoses. CDR1 and CDR2 from the germline V gene are MDHEN and SYDVKM. V trimming: 2 bases; J trimming: 2 bases; junction bases outside the gene matches: 4. The CDR3 consists of 17 residues. This clonotype was recorded many times. The antigen is not known. Amplified TCR beta CDR3 regions derived from RNA transcripts. With the HTBI primer set, the TCR CDR3 went through a first round of RT-PCR. Each CDR3 protein gets one entry after TCRdb re-called the multiplex PCR reads with MiXCR. The table lists roughly 740,000 distinct CDR3 sequences, roughly 15% of them singletons.

The receptor was isolated from a man between 18 and 35 years old with Graves' hyperthyroidism. This sequence joins TRBV28 and TRBJ2-3; TRBD2 aligns across 13 bases. What was sequenced was blood. The DNA of the CDR3 is TGTGCCAGCAGTTTACTACTAGCGGGAGGGACCACAGATACGCAGTATTTT. It codes for CASSLLLAGGTTDTQYF.